These T cell receptor beta chains were read from a single sample in a study of blood T cell repertoires in COVID-19. Libraries were prepared by immunoSEQ multiplex PCR; TCRdb keeps only in-frame clonotypes and omits some of them. The repertoire consists of about 140,000 clones, with approximately 85% occurring once and the leading ten covering 2.5% to 3%. Sequencing was performed on peripheral blood. The receptors were sampled from a man aged 50-59 years with acute or convalescent COVID-19. The CDR3 runs from the conserved cysteine through the conserved F or W. D genes are given only for firm matches. Expanded clones get a size class; other rows say once, few or many, or leave the size out.

size	D	V	J	CDR3	DNA
-	-	TRBV24-1	TRBJ2-7	CATSESGEQYF	TGTGCCACCAGTGAGTCGGGGGAGCAGTACTTC
-	-	TRBV18	TRBJ1-5	CASSPPSGDGNQPQHF	TGTGCCAGCTCACCACCTTCGGGAGATGGGAATCAGCCCCAGCATTTT
-	-	TRBV14	TRBJ1-1	CASSQARGGGTEAFF	TGTGCCAGCAGCCAAGCCCGGGGGGGAGGGACTGAAGCTTTCTTT
-	TRBD1	TRBV4-1	TRBJ1-2	CASSQDPGQAYGYTF	TGCGCCAGCAGCCAAGACCCGGGACAGGCCTATGGCTACACCTTC
-	TRBD1	TRBV5-4	TRBJ1-1	CASSLRQGPGLTEAFF	TGTGCCAGCAGCCTCCGACAGGGCCCGGGGCTCACTGAAGCTTTCTTT
-	-	TRBV6-1	TRBJ2-7	CASSEWGEGGSYEQYF	TGTGCCAGCAGTGAATGGGGGGAAGGAGGCTCCTACGAGCAGTACTTC
-	-	TRBV2	TRBJ2-1	CASPIQGHYYNEQFF	TGTGCCAGCCCGATCCAGGGACATTACTACAATGAGCAGTTCTTC
-	TRBD1	TRBV12-3/TRBV12-4	TRBJ1-2	CASRFGTGDGYTF	TGTGCCAGCAGATTCGGGACAGGTGATGGCTACACCTTC
-	TRBD2	TRBV5-8	TRBJ2-3	CASSSPSGRYFSTDTQYF	TGTGCCAGCAGCTCCCCTAGCGGGAGGTATTTTAGCACAGATACGCAGTATTTT
-	-	TRBV6-6	TRBJ2-3	CASSYGGGLRMEAQYF	TGTGCCAGCAGTTACGGTGGGGGACTCCGGATGGAGGCGCAGTATTTT
-	-	TRBV30	TRBJ2-7	CAWSVGSAFSYEQYF	TGTGCCTGGAGTGTAGGTAGCGCCTTCTCCTACGAGCAGTACTTC
-	TRBD1	TRBV19	TRBJ1-4	CASSIRGQGGFNEKLFF	TGTGCCAGTAGTATACGGGGACAGGGGGGATTTAATGAAAAACTGTTTTTT
-	TRBD1	TRBV18	TRBJ2-7	CASSPRQGPYEQYF	TGTGCCAGCTCACCGCGACAGGGACCCTACGAGCAGTACTTC
-	-	TRBV5-1	TRBJ2-3	CASSLGGVDDTQYF	TGCGCCAGCAGCTTGGGCGGGGTAGACGATACGCAGTATTTT
-	-	TRBV11-2	TRBJ2-1	CASSRGEYGEQFF	TGTGCCAGCAGCCGGGGTGAATACGGCGAGCAGTTCTTC
-	TRBD1	TRBV5-1	TRBJ2-2	CASSRTGTNGGELFF	TGCGCCAGCAGCCGGACAGGGACGAATGGTGGGGAGCTGTTTTTT
-	TRBD1	TRBV7-9	TRBJ2-2	CASRSGQGAGELFF	TGTGCCAGCAGAAGTGGCCAGGGGGCCGGGGAGCTGTTTTTT
-	TRBD1	TRBV10-3	TRBJ1-4	CAIRDREGEKLFF	TGTGCCATCAGGGACAGGGAAGGTGAAAAACTGTTTTTT
-	TRBD2	TRBV5-4	TRBJ2-3	CASSPRAGGPTDTQYF	TGTGCCAGCAGCCCTCGCGCGGGGGGGCCAACAGATACGCAGTATTTT
-	-	TRBV19	TRBJ1-1	CASSHFPGGGPEAFF	TGTGCCAGTAGTCATTTCCCGGGTGGGGGCCCTGAAGCTTTCTTT
-	TRBD2	TRBV27	TRBJ2-2	CASSSRTSGRSVTGELFF	TGTGCCAGCAGTTCAAGGACTAGCGGGAGATCTGTCACCGGGGAGCTGTTTTTT
-	-	TRBV5-1	TRBJ1-6	CASSLGAGPTPLHF	TGCGCCAGCAGCTTGGGGGCAGGGCCGACACCCCTCCACTTT
-	-	TRBV11-3	TRBJ2-1	CASSLDYSEQFF	TGTGCCAGCAGCTTAGATTACAGTGAGCAGTTCTTC
-	-	TRBV9	TRBJ1-1	CASSRGGTTEAFF	TGTGCCAGCAGCAGGGGGGGGACCACTGAAGCTTTCTTT
-	-	TRBV4-2	TRBJ2-7	CASSQGTVADEQYF	TGTGCCAGCAGCCAAGGGACAGTTGCGGACGAGCAGTACTTC
-	TRBD1	TRBV7-8	TRBJ1-1	CASSIQGGTEAFF	TGTGCCAGCAGCATACAGGGGGGCACTGAAGCTTTCTTT
few	TRBD1	TRBV5-8	TRBJ1-4	CASSLETGVLKLFF	TGTGCCAGCAGCTTGGAGACAGGGGTGCTGAAACTGTTTTTT
few	TRBD1	TRBV19	TRBJ1-5	CASSATGDQPQHF	TGTGCCAGTAGTGCAACAGGGGATCAGCCCCAGCATTTT
-	TRBD2	TRBV27	TRBJ2-2	CASSRSGTSAGELFF	TGTGCCAGCAGTAGGAGCGGGACTAGCGCCGGGGAGCTGTTTTTT
-	-	TRBV19	TRBJ1-4	CASSGFGEKLFF	TGTGCCAGTTCAGGGTTTGGAGAAAAACTGTTTTTT
-	-	TRBV11-2	TRBJ1-2	CASSLVGAGAQGYGYTF	TGTGCCAGCAGCTTAGTTGGAGCTGGGGCGCAAGGCTATGGCTACACCTTC
-	-	TRBV11-2	TRBJ1-2	CASSPGAFGYTF	TGTGCCAGCAGCCCAGGGGCATTTGGCTACACCTTC
-	TRBD2	TRBV11-2	TRBJ2-7	CASSSPRRLAGRTYEQYF	TGTGCCAGCAGCTCGCCCAGACGACTAGCGGGGAGGACTTACGAGCAGTACTTC
-	-	TRBV23-1	TRBJ1-2	CASSQSHGAGYGYTF	TGCGCCAGCAGTCAATCCCATGGGGCTGGGTATGGCTACACCTTC
-	TRBD2	TRBV4-2	TRBJ2-4	CASSQALAGGQGNIQYF	TGTGCCAGCAGCCAGGCCCTAGCGGGGGGGCAGGGAAACATTCAGTACTTC
-	TRBD1	TRBV6-1	TRBJ1-3	CASSEGTGFYSGNTIYF	TGTGCCAGCAGTGAAGGGACAGGGTTTTACTCTGGAAACACCATATATTTT
-	TRBD2	TRBV30	TRBJ2-3	CAGPSGLGDTQYF	TGTGCGGGACCTAGCGGCCTAGGGGATACGCAGTATTTT
few	-	TRBV6-1	TRBJ2-3	CASSERTDPLPDTQYF	TGTGCCAGCAGTGAACGTACTGATCCGCTCCCAGATACGCAGTATTTT
-	-	TRBV4-1	TRBJ2-7	CASSQFATDTYEQYF	TGCGCCAGCAGCCAGTTTGCAACAGACACCTACGAGCAGTACTTC
-	-	TRBV24-1	TRBJ2-5	CATSDPGVGAETQYF	TGTGCCACCAGTGATCCTGGGGTGGGAGCCGAGACCCAGTACTTC
-	-	TRBV19	TRBJ1-5	CASTFGGPNQPQHF	TGTGCCAGTACCTTCGGGGGGCCCAATCAGCCCCAGCATTTT
-	-	TRBV5-1	TRBJ2-7	CASSVPPGDEQYF	TGCGCCAGCAGCGTACCTCCGGGGGACGAGCAGTACTTC
-	-	TRBV3-1/TRBV3-2	TRBJ1-1	CASSQDPSSTEAFF	TGTGCCAGCAGCCAAGATCCATCCAGCACTGAAGCTTTCTTT
-	TRBD1	TRBV6-1	TRBJ1-2	CASSEGGRGTAYTF	TGTGCCAGCAGTGAGGGGGGTCGGGGGACAGCCTACACCTTC
-	-	TRBV6-5	TRBJ1-1	CASTGLGMNTEAFF	TGTGCCAGCACCGGGTTGGGTATGAACACTGAAGCTTTCTTT
-	-	TRBV21-1	TRBJ2-1	CASSKSPGGAGKGYEQFF	TGTGCCAGCAGCAAATCCCCGGGAGGAGCGGGAAAGGGCTATGAGCAGTTCTTC
-	-	TRBV5-1	TRBJ1-1	CASSLVPSNTEAFF	TGCGCCAGCAGCTTGGTGCCGAGTAACACTGAAGCTTTCTTT